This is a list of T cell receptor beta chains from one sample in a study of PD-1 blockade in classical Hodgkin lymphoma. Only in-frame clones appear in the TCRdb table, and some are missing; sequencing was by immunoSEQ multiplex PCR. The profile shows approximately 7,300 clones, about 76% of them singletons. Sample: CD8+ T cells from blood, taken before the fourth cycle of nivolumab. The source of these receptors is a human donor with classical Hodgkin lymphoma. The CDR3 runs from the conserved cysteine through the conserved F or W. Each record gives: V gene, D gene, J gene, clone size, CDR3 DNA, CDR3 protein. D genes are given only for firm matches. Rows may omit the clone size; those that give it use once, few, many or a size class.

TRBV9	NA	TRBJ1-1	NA	TGTGCCAGCAGCGTAGTGATAGGGCCCACTGAAGCTTTCTTT	CASSVVIGPTEAFF
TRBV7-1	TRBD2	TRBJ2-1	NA	TGTGCCAGCAGCTGGACTAGCTCCAATGAGCAGTTCTTC	CASSWTSSNEQFF
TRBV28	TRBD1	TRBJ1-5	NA	TGTGCCAGCAGTTTACCCAGGGGGCGTATTCAGCCCCAGCATTTT	CASSLPRGRIQPQHF
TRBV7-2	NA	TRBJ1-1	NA	TGTGCCAGCAGCTTAGGGGTAGCGAACACTGAAGCTTTCTTT	CASSLGVANTEAFF
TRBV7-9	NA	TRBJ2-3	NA	TGTGCCAGCAGCTTAATTACAGATACGCAGTATTTT	CASSLITDTQYF
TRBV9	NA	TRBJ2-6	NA	TGTGCCAGCAGCGCACTACCTGGGATAATAAACTCTGGGGCCAACGTCCTGACTTTC	CASSALPGIINSGANVLTF
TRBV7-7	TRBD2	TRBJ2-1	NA	TGTGCTAGCAGCTCGGGCACCGGGACTAGCGAACCAGAGGATGAGCAGTTCTTC	CASSSGTGTSEPEDEQFF
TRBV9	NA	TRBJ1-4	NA	TGTGCCAGCAGCGTAGGGACGGTGGGGGGTGAAAAACTGTTTTTT	CASSVGTVGGEKLFF
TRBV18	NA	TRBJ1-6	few	TGTGCCAGCTCAACCGCAGGCTCACCCCTCCACTTT	CASSTAGSPLHF
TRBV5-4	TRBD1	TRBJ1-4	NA	TGTGCCAGCAGCTGGGGACAGGGAGGGAAACTGTTTTTT	CASSWGQGGKLFF
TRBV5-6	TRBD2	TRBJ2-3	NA	TGTGCCAGCAGCTTGGAGGAAAGCGGGGATAGCACAGATACGCAGTATTTT	CASSLEESGDSTDTQYF
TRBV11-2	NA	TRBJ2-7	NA	TGTGCCAGCAGCTTAACGGGATCTAGCTCCTACGAGCAGTACTTC	CASSLTGSSSYEQYF
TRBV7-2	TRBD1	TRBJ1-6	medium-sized	TGTGCCAGCAGCTCGGGACAGGGGGAATCACCCCTCCACTTT	CASSSGQGESPLHF
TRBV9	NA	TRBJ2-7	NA	TGTGCCAGCAGCGAAGGGGGGAGCTCCTACGAGCAGTACTTC	CASSEGGSSYEQYF
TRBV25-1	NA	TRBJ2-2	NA	TGTGCCAGCGAAGGCCTAGGGAACACCGGGGAGCTGTTTTTT	CASEGLGNTGELFF
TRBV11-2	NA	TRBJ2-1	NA	TGTGCCAGCAGCTTAGACTTCGTCAGGGTAAGCTCCTACAATGAGCAGTTCTTC	CASSLDFVRVSSYNEQFF
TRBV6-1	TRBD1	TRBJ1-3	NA	TGTGCCAGCAGTGAACAGGGGGTCGGGTCTGGAAACACCATATATTTT	CASSEQGVGSGNTIYF
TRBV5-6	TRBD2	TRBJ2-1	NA	TGTGCCAGCAGCCCGCTGGGACTAGCGGGGGGCGCCTACAATGAGCAGTTCTTC	CASSPLGLAGGAYNEQFF
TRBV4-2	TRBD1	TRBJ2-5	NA	TGTGCCAGCAGCCTACAGGGGGAAGAGACCCAGTACTTC	CASSLQGEETQYF
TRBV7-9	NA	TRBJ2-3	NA	TGTGCCAGCAGCTCCGTTTCGGGGGGCTACACAGATACGCAGTATTTT	CASSSVSGGYTDTQYF
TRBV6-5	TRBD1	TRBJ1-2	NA	TGTGCCAGCAGTTACCGACAGGGGAAGGATGGCTACACCTTC	CASSYRQGKDGYTF
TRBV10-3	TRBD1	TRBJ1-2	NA	TGTGCCATCAGTGAGTCGTTGGACAGGTCGGCCCATGGCTACACCTTC	CAISESLDRSAHGYTF
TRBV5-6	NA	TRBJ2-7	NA	TGTGCCAGCAGCTCGGGACCGCACGAGCAGTACTTC	CASSSGPHEQYF
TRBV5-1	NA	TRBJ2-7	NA	TGCGCCAGCAGCTTGAAGGCCCTCTACGAGCAGTACTTC	CASSLKALYEQYF
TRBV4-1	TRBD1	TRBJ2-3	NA	TGCGCCAGCAGCCAAGAAAGGACAGGGGACACAGATACGCAGTATTTT	CASSQERTGDTDTQYF
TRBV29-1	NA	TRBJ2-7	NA	TGCAGCGTGGATTACGGTCCCGACGAGCAGTACTTC	CSVDYGPDEQYF
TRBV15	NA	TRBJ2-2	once	TGTGCGGGGGGCTCGAACACCGGGGAGCTGTTTTTT	CAGGSNTGELFF
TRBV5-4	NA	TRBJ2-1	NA	TGTGCCAGCAGCTTCTTTGGGGGGAATGAGCAGTTCTTC	CASSFFGGNEQFF
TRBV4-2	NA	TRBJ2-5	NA	TGTGCCAGCAGCCAAACCGGGACGGACCAAGAGACCCAGTACTTC	CASSQTGTDQETQYF
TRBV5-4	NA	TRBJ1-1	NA	TGTGCCAGCAGCTTGGGTCAGTGGGCTTTGAACACTGAAGCTTTCTTT	CASSLGQWALNTEAFF
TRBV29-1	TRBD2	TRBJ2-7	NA	TGCAGCGTGGGGGGGGTGACCCTTTCCGGCGAGCAGTACTTC	CSVGGVTLSGEQYF
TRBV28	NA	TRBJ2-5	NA	TGTGCCAGCAGTTTTGTAGATTGGGGACTCCAAGAGACCCAGTACTTC	CASSFVDWGLQETQYF
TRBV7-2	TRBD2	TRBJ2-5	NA	TGTGCCAGCAGCTTAGGAGTACTAGCGGGGACAGAGACCCAGTACTTC	CASSLGVLAGTETQYF
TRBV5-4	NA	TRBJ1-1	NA	TGTGCCAGCAGCTTGGGGGGAAGGGAGGGCCAGCTCACTGAAGCTTTCTTT	CASSLGGREGQLTEAFF
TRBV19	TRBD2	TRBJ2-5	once	TGTGCCAGTAGTATAGAACTAGCGAGTATGGAGACCCAGTACTTC	CASSIELASMETQYF
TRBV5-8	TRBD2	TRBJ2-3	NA	TGTGCCAGCAGCATTGGGACTAGCGGGGTCACAGATACGCAGTATTTT	CASSIGTSGVTDTQYF
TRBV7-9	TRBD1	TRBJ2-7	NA	TGTGCCAGCAGCTTACCTCCGGGACAGGGGGCGCATGAGCAGTACTTC	CASSLPPGQGAHEQYF
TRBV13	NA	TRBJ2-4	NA	TGTGCCAGCAGCTTAGAGGGGGATGCCAAAAACATTCAGTACTTC	CASSLEGDAKNIQYF
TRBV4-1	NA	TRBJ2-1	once	TGCGCCAGCAGCCAAGCAGCAGCGGTCTACAATGAGCAGTTCTTC	CASSQAAAVYNEQFF
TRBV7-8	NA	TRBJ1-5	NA	TGTGCCAGCAGCTTAGTGGAAGGGTACAATCAGCCCCAGCATTTT	CASSLVEGYNQPQHF
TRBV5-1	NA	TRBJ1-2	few	TGCGCCAGCAGCCTGCCAACCTATGGCTACACCTTC	CASSLPTYGYTF
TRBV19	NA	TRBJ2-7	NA	TGTGCCAGTAGTACGGTAGCGGATAGCTCCTACGAGCAGTACTTC	CASSTVADSSYEQYF
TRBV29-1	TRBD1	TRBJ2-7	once	TGCAGCGTAGGACAGGGGGTCTCCTACGAGCAGTACTTC	CSVGQGVSYEQYF
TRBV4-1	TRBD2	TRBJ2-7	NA	TGCGCCAGCAGCGCACCGGGACTAGCGGTGTACGAGCAGTACTTC	CASSAPGLAVYEQYF
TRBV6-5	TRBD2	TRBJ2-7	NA	TGTGCCAGCAGTTACCGGACTAGCAACGAGCAGTACTTC	CASSYRTSNEQYF
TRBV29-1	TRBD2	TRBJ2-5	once	TGCAGCGTTGAGGGGGGAGCGGGAGTACGGGAGACCCAGTACTTC	CSVEGGAGVRETQYF
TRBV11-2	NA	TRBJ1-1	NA	TGTGCCAGCAGCTTGGGGTCAGGAACTGAAGCTTTCTTT	CASSLGSGTEAFF
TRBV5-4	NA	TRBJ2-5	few	TGTGCCAGCAGCTTTTGGGGCGAGGGGGAGACCCAGTACTTC	CASSFWGEGETQYF
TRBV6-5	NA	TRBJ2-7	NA	TGTGCCAGCAGTTACCCGTTGGGGGGTGGTGTTAGCGAGCAGTACTTC	CASSYPLGGGVSEQYF
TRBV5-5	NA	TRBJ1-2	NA	TGTGCCAGCAGCTTCAGGGATGGCTACACCTTC	CASSFRDGYTF
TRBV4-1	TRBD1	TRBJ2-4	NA	TGCGCCAGCAGCCAAGTAATGGGACAGGGGGCCAAAAACATTCAGTACTTC	CASSQVMGQGAKNIQYF
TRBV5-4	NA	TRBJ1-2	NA	TGTGCCAGCAGCAGCGTAAGTCAAGGGATCTATGGCTACACCTTC	CASSSVSQGIYGYTF